This is a list of T cell receptor beta chains from one sample in a study of PD-L1 blockade in urothelial cancer. Measured with immunoSEQ multiplex PCR; TCRdb has only the in-frame clones, and not every one. The sample records under 50,000 clones, 86% being singletons. This specimen was PBMCs, taken around atezolizumab (anti-PD-L1) treatment. The receptors derive from a man aged 55 to 70 with urothelial cancer. The CDR3 runs from the conserved cysteine through the conserved F or W.

j_call v_call cdr3_length cdr3_aa
TRBJ1-2 TRBV19 14 CASIAGTSNYGYTF
TRBJ2-5 TRBV6-1 15 CASATTGTRQETQYF
TRBJ2-5 TRBV4-2 14 CASSPGGSGETQYF
TRBJ2-3 TRBV30 11 CAWSYGDTQYF
TRBJ2-2 TRBV11-3 16 CASSLVAGKNTGELFF
TRBJ1-5 TRBV6-1 16 CASSEIVGGGNQPQHF
TRBJ1-5 TRBV2 13 CASGGQGYQPQHF
TRBJ1-4 TRBV6-5 14 CASSWDRAREKLFF
TRBJ1-4 TRBV30 13 CAWRTSSSGKLFF
TRBJ2-5 TRBV18 15 CASSPVLGTGETQYF
TRBJ2-7 TRBV15 14 CATSKGRDRAEQYF
TRBJ1-1 TRBV5-8 13 CASSLGQGDGAFF
TRBJ2-1 TRBV19 13 CASTQSGYNEQFF
TRBJ1-2 TRBV10-3 15 CAISTRDSQQHGYTF
TRBJ1-1 TRBV19 13 CASAIGQGTEAFF
TRBJ2-2 TRBV5-6 16 CASSLLGQGTDGELFF
TRBJ2-1 TRBV9 15 CASSSPGLLYNEQFF
TRBJ2-3 TRBV30 13 CAWFKTRTDTQYF
TRBJ2-7 TRBV19 15 CASSILAGSSYEQYF
TRBJ2-1 TRBV25-1 11 CASSRVNEQFF
TRBJ1-1 TRBV23-1 15 CASSQPDADYTEAFF
TRBJ2-7 TRBV19 14 CASRGLAGGGEQYF
TRBJ2-7 TRBV5-1 15 CASSSFVGFSYEQYF
TRBJ1-2 TRBV19 14 CASTKATGSHGYTF
TRBJ1-1 TRBV18 16 CASSPYAGQANTEAFF
TRBJ2-4 TRBV2 14 CASMEQGAKNIQYF
TRBJ1-4 TRBV18 14 CASSRQGADEKLFF
TRBJ2-1 TRBV29-1 13 CSMGTGAYNEQFF